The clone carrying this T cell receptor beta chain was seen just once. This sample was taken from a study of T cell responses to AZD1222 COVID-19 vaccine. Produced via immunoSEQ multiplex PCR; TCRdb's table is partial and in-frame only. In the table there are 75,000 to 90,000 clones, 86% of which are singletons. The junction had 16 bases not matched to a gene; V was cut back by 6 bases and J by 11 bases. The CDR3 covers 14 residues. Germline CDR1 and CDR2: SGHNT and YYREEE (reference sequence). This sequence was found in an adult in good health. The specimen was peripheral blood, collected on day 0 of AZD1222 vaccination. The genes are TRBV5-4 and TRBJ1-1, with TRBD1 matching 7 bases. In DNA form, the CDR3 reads TGTGCCAGCACCATACAGGGGATCGGGTCGGGTGCTTTCTTT. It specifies CASTIQGIGSGAFF.